This entry concerns a single TCR beta chain. The target antigen is unknown. TCRdb called the 5' RACE reads again in MiXCR, with one record for every CDR3 protein. The sample carries 510,000 or so distinct CDR3 sequences, over 12% recorded once. Per the germline V gene, CDR1 is KGHSH and CDR2 is LQKENI. This CDR3 spans 14 amino acids. V lost 0 bases and J 2 bases, leaving 8 bases between the germline ends. This entry belongs to a study of identical twins. Study outcomes and limitations: With abundant cord blood beta clonotypes, insertions were fewer; memory repertoires showed no such pattern. Modelling underestimated the level of out-of-frame TCR alpha sharing observed in monozygotic twins.

These data were likewise used in another study, on yellow fever vaccine responses in identical twins.

The source is a woman in her late teens or twenties in good health. The chain joins TRBV18 to TRBJ2-7, with a weak D call TRBD1 (5 bases). Sequencing input: CD4+ T cells sorted from blood. DNA of the CDR3: TGTGCCAGCTCACCACCGGGCAGGGCCTACGAGCAGTACTTC. Its protein product is CASSPPGRAYEQYF. The whole variable domain, filled in from reference TRBV18 and TRBJ2-7, reads NAGVMQNPRHLVRRRGQEARLRCSPMKGHSHVYWYRQLPEEGLKFMVYLQKENIIDESGMPKERFSAEFPKEGPSILRIQQVVRGDSAAYFCASSPPGRAYEQYFGPGTRLTVT.